The 14 T cell receptor beta chains given below trace back to one sample, sequenced in a study of Graves' ophthalmopathy and Graves' hyperthyroidism. Scientists amplified the TCR beta CDR3 regions from RNA transcripts. Second-round multiplex PCR came after first-round RT-PCR with HTBI primers. MiXCR, applied by TCRdb to the multiplex PCR reads, yields one record per CDR3 protein. The table lists 1 million to 1.3 million distinct CDR3 sequences, about two fifths of them singletons. The sample comprised peripheral blood or thyroid tissue (not recorded which). The receptors derive from an adult man with Graves' hyperthyroidism.

This clonotype was detected only a few times. The DNA of the CDR3 is TGCAGTGCTACACACGACACCAATAATTCACCCCTCCACTTT. Residues: CSATHDTNNSPLHF. This sequence joins TRBV20-1 and TRBJ1-6, with unresolved D. V was trimmed by 4 bases and J by 5 bases, leaving 12 bases between them. CDR3 length: 14 residues. Germline CDR1 reads DFQATT; CDR2 reads SNEGSKA (reference sequence).

Note on this clonotype: A much larger clone differs by one base, so this may be a read error. In DNA, the CDR3 is TGTGCCAGCAGCTTAGACCGGGACAGGGTCTACGAGCAGTACTTC. It specifies CASSLDRDRVYEQYF. The chain employs TRBV7-9 and TRBJ2-7; TRBD1 agrees at 9 bases. The CDR3 extends over 15 amino acids. Germline V gene lookup returns CDR1 SEHNR and CDR2 FQNEAQ (reference sequence). The junction had 4 bases not matched to a gene; V was cut back by 1 base and J by 3 bases.

V is TRBV29-1 and J is TRBJ2-7; 8 nucleotides align to TRBD1. The CDR3 runs 11 residues. V was clipped by 6 bases and J by 7 bases; unmatched bases: 5. Per germline, CDR1 SQVTM and CDR2 ANQGSEA. Here the CDR3 reads CSVQGDGEQYF. The DNA of the CDR3 is TGCAGCGTACAGGGGGACGGGGAGCAGTACTTC.

The chain recombines TRBV12-3 or TRBV12-4 with TRBJ1-5, with 10 bases that match TRBD1. This CDR3 is 16 amino acids long. J was trimmed by 4 bases and V by 8 bases; bases with no gene match: 11. The CDR3 DNA reads as TGTGCCAGCTCACCAGGGGACAGGGGAGGGAATCAGCCCCAGCATTTT. Its translation is CASSPGDRGGNQPQHF.

Notes on this clonotype: A much larger clonotype is one base distant, so this may be a read error. J is TRBJ2-7 and V is TRBV19; D remains ambiguous. The CDR3 runs 14 residues. CDR1 LNHDA and CDR2 SQIVND come from the germline V gene (reference sequence). CDR3 residues: CDSQPRGQSYEQYF. CDR3 coding DNA: TGTGACAGCCAACCAAGAGGTCAGTCCTACGAGCAGTACTTC.

Of note for this clonotype: It may be a read error: a sequence one base away is much more abundant. The rearrangement links TRBV2 to TRBJ1-6; D is unresolved. The length of the CDR3 is 15 residues. Germline assignment: CDR1 SNHLY and CDR2 FYNNEI. CDR3 residues: CASSEAVSYNSPPHF. The CDR3, as DNA: TGTGCCAGCAGTGAAGCGGTTTCCTATAATTCACCCCCCCACTTT.

This clonotype was recorded only once. The V gene is TRBV2, the J gene TRBJ1-5; D unresolved. This CDR3 spans 15 amino acids. V lost 1 base to trimming and J lost 1 base, with 8 bases between them. The V gene's germline CDR1 is SNHLY and CDR2 FYNNEI. This chain's CDR3 is CASSEETASNQPQHF. DNA for the CDR3: TGTGCCAGCAGTGAAGAAACGGCCAGCAATCAGCCCCAGCATTTT.

In its sample, this clonotype was seen many times. The V and J genes are TRBV12-3 or TRBV12-4 and TRBJ1-2; D not certain. CDR3 size: 14 residues. Trimming left V 1 base short and J 1 base short, with 7 bases between. The CDR3 nucleotides are TGTGCCAGCAGTTTAGGTCGGCTTAACTATGGCTACACCTTC. Translated: CASSLGRLNYGYTF.

CDR3: CSPQGGLYNQPQHF. In nucleotides, the CDR3 is TGCAGCCCACAGGGTGGCCTCTATAACCAGCCCCAGCATTTT. The chain uses TRBV29-1 and TRBJ1-5; maybe TRBD1 (6 bases). CDR1 is SQVTM, CDR2 ANQGSEA, per germline. The CDR3 is 14 residues long. Trimming removed 8 bases from V and 7 bases from J, with 21 bases in between. Full variable domain (rest looked up from reference TRBV29-1 and TRBJ1-5): SAVISQKPSRDICQRGTSLTIQCQVDSQVTMMFWYRQQPGQSLTLIATANQGSEATYESGFVIDKFPISRPNLTFSTLTVSNMSPEDSSIYLCSPQGGLYNQPQHFGDGTRLSIL.

On this clonotype: A read error is possible here, since a much larger clone lies one base away. V usage is TRBV12-3 or TRBV12-4 and J usage is TRBJ1-2, with D possibly matching TRBD1 (5 bases). Trimming left V 3 bases short and J 4 bases short, with 12 bases between. This CDR3 is 14 amino acids long. The CDR3 DNA sequence: TGTGCCAGCAGTTTGGGGGGTCGAAGCTATGGCTACACCTTC. It yields the protein CASSLGGRSYGYTF.

There are many counts of this clonotype. The gene calls are TRBV19 and TRBJ2-2, with D possibly being TRBD1 (6 bases). The germline V gene has CDR1 LNHDA and CDR2 SQIVND (reference sequence). This CDR3 is built from 14 residues. V was trimmed by 9 bases and J by 2 bases, leaving 13 bases between them. In nucleotides, the CDR3 is TGTGCCAGCAGCTGGACAGTTAACACCGGGGAGCTGTTTTTT. Its protein product is CASSWTVNTGELFF.

This clonotype was seen repeatedly, ten times or more. This chain links TRBV28 with TRBJ2-7; the D is unclear. V was cut by 9 bases and J by 3 bases, with 9 bases left in between. The length of the CDR3 is 11 residues. The germline CDR1 and CDR2 sequences are MDHEN and SYDVKM. CDR3 sequence (DNA): TGTGCCAGTAACATAGGCTACGAGCAGTACTTC. Its protein product is CASNIGYEQYF.

This clonotype was seen ten or more times. This sequence joins TRBV10-3 and TRBJ1-6; 7 bases match TRBD1. CDR3 length: 15 amino acids. V shed 0 bases and J 10 bases; nucleotides not matched to a gene: 6. Germline CDR1 ENHRY, CDR2 SYGVKD. The DNA of the CDR3 is TGTGCCATCAGTGAGTCAGACAGGGTCAACTCACCCCTCCACTTT. This sequence encodes CAISESDRVNSPLHF.

This clonotype was detected many times. The CDR3 ends on some other residue instead of the conserved phenylalanine or tryptophan, so this is likely a read error. The limits of the CDR3 on the DNA are not certain, so only TCRdb's listed CDR3 is given. The CDR3 here is CASSPLGGRL. The rearrangement uses TRBV11-3 and TRBJ1-5. Germline assignment: CDR1 SGHNT and CDR2 YENEEA. The CDR3 spans 10 amino acids, including both terminal residues.